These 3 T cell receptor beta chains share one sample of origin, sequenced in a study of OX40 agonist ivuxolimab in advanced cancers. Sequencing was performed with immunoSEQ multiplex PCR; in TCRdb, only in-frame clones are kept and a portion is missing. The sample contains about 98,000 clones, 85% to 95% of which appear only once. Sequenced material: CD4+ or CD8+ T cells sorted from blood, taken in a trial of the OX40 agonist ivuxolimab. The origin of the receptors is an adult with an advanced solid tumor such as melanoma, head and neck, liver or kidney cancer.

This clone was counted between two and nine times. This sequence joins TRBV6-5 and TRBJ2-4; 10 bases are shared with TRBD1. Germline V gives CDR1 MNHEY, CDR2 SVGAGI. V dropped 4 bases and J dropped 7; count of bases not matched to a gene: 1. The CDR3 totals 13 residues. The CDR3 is CASSWGQGNIQYF. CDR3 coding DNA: TGTGCCAGCAGTTGGGGACAGGGGAACATTCAGTACTTC.

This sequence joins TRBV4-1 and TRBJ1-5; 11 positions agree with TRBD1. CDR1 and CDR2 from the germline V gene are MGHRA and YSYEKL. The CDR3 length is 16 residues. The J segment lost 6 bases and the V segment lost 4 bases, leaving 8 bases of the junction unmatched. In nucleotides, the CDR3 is TGCGCCAGCAGCCCCACGGGACAGGGGGACGTTCAGCCCCAGCATTTT. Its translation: CASSPTGQGDVQPQHF.

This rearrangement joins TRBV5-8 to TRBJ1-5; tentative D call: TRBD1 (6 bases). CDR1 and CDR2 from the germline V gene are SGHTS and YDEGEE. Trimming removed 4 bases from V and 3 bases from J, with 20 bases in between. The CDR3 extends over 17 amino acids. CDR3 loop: CASSEGEDSQPNQPQHF. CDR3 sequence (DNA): TGTGCCAGCAGCGAGGGAGAGGACAGCCAGCCCAATCAGCCCCAGCATTTT.